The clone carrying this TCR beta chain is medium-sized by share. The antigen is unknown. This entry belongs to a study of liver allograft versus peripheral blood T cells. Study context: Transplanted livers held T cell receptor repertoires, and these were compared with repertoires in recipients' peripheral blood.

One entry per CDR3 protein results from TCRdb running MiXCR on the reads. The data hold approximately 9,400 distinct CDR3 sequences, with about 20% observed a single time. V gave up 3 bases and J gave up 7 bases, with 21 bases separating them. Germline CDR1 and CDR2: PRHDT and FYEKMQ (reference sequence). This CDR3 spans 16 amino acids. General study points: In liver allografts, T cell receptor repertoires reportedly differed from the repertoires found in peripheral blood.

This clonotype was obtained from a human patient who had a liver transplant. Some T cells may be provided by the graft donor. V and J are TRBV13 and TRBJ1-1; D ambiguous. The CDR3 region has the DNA TGTGCCAGCAGCTTCGGGTCGTTTCTAGGCGGTGATGAAGCTTTCTTT. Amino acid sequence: CASSFGSFLGGDEAFF.